The 24 T cell receptor beta chains below come from one sample, sequenced in a study of post-analysis software for immune sequencing data. Prepared libraries of TCR beta cDNA carried unique molecular identifiers. Using its own MiXCR run on the PCR reads, TCRdb lists one record per CDR3 protein. The sample records a few hundred thousand distinct CDR3 sequences, 35% to 45% being singletons. General observations from the study: When patients were compared with controls, a handful of TRBV segments were more frequent, TRBV5-6, TRBV5-1 and TRBV20-1 among them.

These TCRs' antigens remain unknown. The sample taken for sequencing was blood. These receptor sequences come from a girl under 18 with multiple sclerosis.

The chain links TRBV4-1 to TRBJ2-1; TRBD2 is a possible D gene (5 bases). This CDR3 has 17 amino acids. Trimming cost V 4 bases and J 0 bases, with 16 bases left between them. Germline CDR1 is MGHRA and CDR2 is YSYEKL. CDR3 sequence: CASSRAPGESSYNEQFF. As DNA, the CDR3 is TGCGCCAGCAGCCGCGCTCCCGGGGAGAGCTCCTACAATGAGCAGTTCTTC.

This clonotype was detected many times. The chain joins TRBV15 to TRBJ2-1; D is undetermined. V was shortened by 0 bases and J by 9 bases, with 18 bases between the two germline ends. This CDR3 has 16 amino acids. The germline V gene encodes CDR1 LNHNV and CDR2 YYDKDF (reference sequence). Here the CDR3 DNA reads TGTGCCACCAGCAGAGATTTGACTCCTGGAAGGGTTGAGCAGTTCTTC. As protein: CATSRDLTPGRVEQFF.

This clonotype appeared once. The chain recombines TRBV7-2 with TRBJ2-7, with D perhaps matching TRBD2 (6 bases). Germline CDR1 reads SGHTA; CDR2 reads FQGNSA. Trimming cost V 5 bases and J 6 bases, with 14 bases left between them. The CDR3 runs 13 residues. The CDR3 nucleotides are TGTGCCAGCAGCCCCTCCCGGGGAGGCGAGCAGTACTTC. This sequence encodes CASSPSRGGEQYF. Variable domain in full (rest from reference TRBV7-2 and TRBJ2-7): GAGVSQSPSNKVTEKGKDVELRCDPISGHTALYWYRQSLGQGLEFLIYFQGNSAPDKSGLPSDRFSAERTGGSVSTLTIQRTQQEDSAVYLCASSPSRGGEQYFGPGTRLTVT.

The rearrangement links TRBV2 to TRBJ2-7; TRBD2 matches 7 bases. The V gene end was trimmed by 8 bases and the J gene end by 4 bases; junction bases not matched to a gene: 11. Germline V gives CDR1 SNHLY, CDR2 FYNNEI. The CDR3 has 14 amino acids. CDR3 nucleotides: TGTGCCAGCGGTCTGGAAAGCGGGGCGTACGAGCAGTACTTC. The encoded protein is CASGLESGAYEQYF.

A note on this clonotype: Being one base from a much bigger clone, this may be a read error. V gene TRBV4-1 combines with J gene TRBJ2-6, with TRBD1 as a possible D gene (6 bases). The length of the CDR3 is 17 residues. Per germline, CDR1 MGHRA and CDR2 YSYEKL. In nucleotides, the CDR3 is TGCGCCAGCAGCCGAAGGGACAATCACTCTGGGGCCAACGTCCGGACTTTC. It encodes CASSRRDNHSGANVRTF.

Only a few counts were recorded for this clonotype. A much larger clonotype is one base distant, so this may be a read error. The chain is built from TRBV29-1 and TRBJ1-2; perhaps TRBD1 as D (5 bases). This CDR3 is built from 15 residues. Trimming pared 4 bases from V and 2 bases from J, leaving 17 bases between. Germline V gene lookup returns CDR1 SQVTM and CDR2 ANQGSEA. The CDR3 here is CSVVRGGFGNYGYTF. The DNA for the CDR3 is TGCAGCGTTGTTCGGGGCGGATTCGGGAACTATGGCTACACCTTC.

V and J are TRBV7-2 and TRBJ1-5; TRBD1 might be the D (5 bases). The CDR3 covers 17 residues. Looked up from germline, CDR1 is SGHTA and CDR2 is FQGNSA. V was clipped by 1 base and J by 2 bases, with 15 bases between them. The CDR3 here is CASSLVGEGSGNQPQHF. The CDR3 DNA reads TGTGCCAGCAGCTTAGTCGGGGAGGGGTCGGGCAATCAGCCCCAGCATTTT.

In this sample, this clonotype turned up a few times. A much larger clone differs by one base, so this may be a read error. The genes are TRBV7-2 and TRBJ1-2; a weak D match, TRBD1 (6 bases). This CDR3 comprises 15 residues. Germline CDR1 SGHTA, CDR2 FQGNSA. CDR3 sequence: CASSHRDPRGYGHTF. CDR3 coding DNA: TGTGCCAGCAGCCACAGGGACCCGCGGGGCTATGGCCACACCTTC. The entire variable domain, with the rest obtained from reference TRBV7-2 and TRBJ1-2, is as follows: GAGVSQSPSNKVTEKGKDVELRCDPISGHTALYWYRQSLGQGLEFLIYFQGNSAPDKSGLPSDRFSAERTGGSVSTLTIQRTQQEDSAVYLCASSHRDPRGYGHTFGSGTRLTVV.

There are a few counts of this clonotype. This chain joins TRBV20-1 and TRBJ1-3; D is undetermined. The CDR3 sequence is 15 residues long. Germline V lookup: CDR1 DFQATT, CDR2 SNEGSKA (reference sequence). The germline V and J ends were trimmed by 4 bases and 0 bases, with 13 bases remaining between them. Here the CDR3 DNA reads TGCAGTGCTACCCCCAACGGCTACTCTGGAAACACCATATATTTT. Translating it yields CSATPNGYSGNTIYF.

As to this clonotype: The junction shows a germline mismatch at one end, possibly a read error. The V gene is TRBV7-2, the J gene TRBJ1-1; D uncertain. The germline V gene has CDR1 SGHTA and CDR2 FQGNSA. There are 12 residues in the CDR3. CDR3 amino acids: CASSLELNEVFF. CDR3 nucleotide sequence: TGTGCCAGCAGCTTAGAGCTCAACGAAGTTTTCTTT.

This chain links TRBV3-1 with TRBJ2-5; 8 bases are a match to TRBD1. This CDR3 comprises 15 residues. CDR1 is LGHDT, CDR2 YNNKEL, per germline (reference sequence). V gave up 1 base and J gave up 4 bases; unmatched junction bases: 5. The CDR3 reads CASSQGSGGGETQYF. CDR3 DNA sequence: TGTGCCAGCAGCCAAGGATCAGGGGGCGGAGAGACCCAGTACTTC.

This clonotype was counted a few times. CDR3 loop: CASRSTSGAIYNEQFF. The CDR3, as DNA: TGTGCCAGCAGATCAACTAGCGGGGCTATCTACAATGAGCAGTTCTTC. V and J are TRBV7-8 and TRBJ2-1; 10 nucleotides match TRBD2. Germline trimming cut 6 bases from V and 3 bases from J; bases unmatched to any gene: 8. This CDR3 region has 16 residues. Germline CDR1 and CDR2: SGHVS and FQNEAQ.

This clonotype was counted ten times or more. The chain recombines TRBV27 with TRBJ1-2; 8 bases agree with TRBD1. From germline, CDR1 is MNHEY and CDR2 SMNVEV (reference sequence). The length of the CDR3 is 16 residues. The V gene end was trimmed by 4 bases and the J gene end by 4 bases; junction bases not matched to a gene: 11. CDR3 sequence (DNA): TGTGCCAGCAGTTCCGACAGGGGCGCCACCTCCTATGGCTACACCTTC. Protein: CASSSDRGATSYGYTF.

This clonotype was counted between two and nine times. A read error may explain this, as a much larger clone is one base away. J is TRBJ2-1 and V is TRBV6-5; D is perhaps TRBD2 (6 bases). This CDR3 is 15 amino acids long. CDR1 and CDR2 from the germline V gene are MNHEY and SVGAGI. Trimming shortened V by 11 bases and J by 4 bases, and 21 bases separated the two germline ends. CDR3 DNA: TGTGCCTGCACCCCCGGGACTGCAGGGTACAATGAGCAGTTCTTC. It encodes CACTPGTAGYNEQFF.

This chain links TRBV27 with TRBJ2-1; D not resolved. The V end was cut by 5 bases, the J end by 4 bases, with 12 bases between. The CDR3 length is 14 residues. The germline gives CDR1 MNHEY, CDR2 SMNVEV (reference sequence). The CDR3 nucleotides are TGTGCCAGCAGTGCTGATGACGGATACAATGAGCAGTTCTTC. It codes for CASSADDGYNEQFF.

As to this clonotype: A much larger clone differs from this one at a single base, so this may be a read error. This sequence joins TRBV5-1 and TRBJ2-3; D call uncertain. The CDR3 is made up of 14 amino acids. Germline CDR1 reads SGHRS; CDR2 reads YFSETQ. CDR3 sequence: CASSFTFSTDTRYF. Here the CDR3 DNA reads TGCGCCAGCAGCTTTACATTTAGCACAGATACGCGGTATTTT.

The rearrangement links TRBV6-6 to TRBJ2-7; 7 bases line up with TRBD2. The CDR3 length is 14 residues. Germline CDR1 and CDR2: MNHNY and SVGAGI (reference sequence). V was clipped by 4 bases and J by 6 bases; unmatched bases: 9. The DNA for the CDR3 is TGTGCCAGCAGTTCACTCCCCGGGGAGGGCGAGCAGTACTTC. As protein: CASSSLPGEGEQYF.

The chain couples TRBV12-3 or TRBV12-4 to TRBJ2-7; 10 positions match TRBD1. V was pared by 6 bases and J by 3 bases, with 5 bases of the junction left unmatched. The CDR3 sequence is 14 residues long. This CDR3 is CASSPGTGDYEQYF. The CDR3 DNA sequence: TGTGCCAGCAGCCCCGGGACAGGGGACTACGAGCAGTACTTC.

The J gene is TRBJ2-5, the V gene TRBV18; 13 nucleotides align to TRBD2. Trimming cost V 1 base and J 5 bases; bases outside gene matches: 10. This CDR3 region has 18 residues. CDR1 is KGHSH, CDR2 LQKENI, per germline. For the CDR3, the DNA is TGTGCCAGCTCACCACGGACTAGCGGGGGCCCTCGGTGGGAGACCCAGTACTTC. Amino acid sequence: CASSPRTSGGPRWETQYF.

The V and J genes are TRBV12-3 or TRBV12-4 and TRBJ2-5, with D hard to call. The CDR3 extends over 15 amino acids. V lost 4 bases and J 0 bases, leaving 12 bases between the germline ends. In DNA form, the CDR3 reads TGTGCCAGCAGTTCAACAACAACGTACCAAGAGACCCAGTACTTC. This gives the protein CASSSTTTYQETQYF.

V usage is TRBV29-1 and J usage is TRBJ2-1; D may be TRBD2 (6 bases). Trimming shortened V by 4 bases and J by 6 bases, and 22 bases separated the two germline ends. The CDR3 covers 16 residues. Germline loops: CDR1 SQVTM, CDR2 ANQGSEA. CDR3 residues: CSVGTRPTGVVNEQFF. The CDR3 DNA reads as TGCAGCGTTGGGACTCGCCCTACGGGGGTAGTCAATGAGCAGTTCTTC.

This sequence joins TRBV15 and TRBJ1-1; D is uncertain. CDR3 length: 13 amino acids. Germline V lookup: CDR1 LNHNV, CDR2 YYDKDF (reference sequence). V was clipped by 0 bases and J by 7 bases, with 9 bases between them. The CDR3 coding sequence is TGTGCCACCAGCAGAGATCTCGCAAATGAAGCTTTCTTT. It yields the protein CATSRDLANEAFF.

For this clonotype: This clone may be a read error of a much larger clone one base away. This chain links TRBV6-2 or TRBV6-3 with TRBJ2-1; 9 bases fit TRBD1. The closer fit of TRBJ2-7 to the DNA end suggests the J call may be wrong. The CDR3 has 13 amino acids. Germline V gene data show CDR1 as MNHEY and CDR2 as SVGEGT. DNA for the CDR3: TGTGCCAGCAGTGGACAGGGGAGGAATGAGCAGTACTTC. Protein product: CASSGQGRNEQYF.

The J gene is TRBJ1-5, the V gene TRBV12-3 or TRBV12-4; the D gene is possibly TRBD1 (6 bases). CDR3 length: 13 amino acids. The ends were cut back, 3 bases at V and 5 bases at J, with 8 bases in the middle. The CDR3 sequence is CASSFQGHQPQHF. In DNA, the CDR3 is TGTGCCAGCAGTTTTCAGGGGCATCAGCCCCAGCATTTT.